This T cell receptor beta chain originates from a study of cytomegalovirus exposure and HLA in healthy donors. On this clone itself: Its antigen remains unidentified.

Study observations and caveats: Most TCR sequences were uncommon, yet certain public TCRs appeared in many donors. First-cohort TCR clusters were later found to tend to co-occur in the approximately 120 validation repertoires. The study listed some 160 cytomegalovirus-associated TCR beta chains. As confirmed in vitro, a few CMV-associated chains were specific for CMV antigens.

The germline CDR1 and CDR2 sequences are MDHEN and SYDVKM. The CDR3 loop spans 16 amino acids. The ends were cut back, 2 bases at V and 0 bases at J, with 10 bases in the middle. This table comes from immunoSEQ multiplex PCR, and its TCRdb copy is limited to in-frame clones, with some not included. Found here are 100,000 to 150,000 clones, 85% to 90% of them singletons; the top ten hold 1.1%. The rearrangement uses TRBV28 and TRBJ1-4, with D perhaps matching TRBD1 (5 bases). The receptor comes from a woman between 18 and 29 years old in good health and CMV-seronegative. The sample taken for sequencing was PBMCs. The CDR3 loop is CASSLLGASTNEKLFF. The CDR3 DNA sequence: TGTGCCAGCAGTTTACTAGGGGCCTCAACTAATGAAAAACTGTTTTTT.